The 16 T cell receptor beta chains presented below share a single source sample, sequenced in a study of T cells expressing NK-cell markers. TCRdb reprocessed the 5' RACE reads and keeps a single row for each CDR3 protein, giving no DNA. The sample has 150,000 to 180,000 distinct CDR3 sequences, and its top ten clones hold roughly 35%. Source material: blood T cells: a sorted CD56 or NKG2C T cell subset, CD4+ or CD8+ T cells, or bulk PBMC T cells (not recorded which). The receptor source for this set is a woman aged 50 to 65 in good health.

V usage is TRBV11-2 and J usage is TRBJ2-1; the D gene TCRdb calls, TRBD2, cannot be checked with no DNA. The CDR3 is 21 amino acids. Germline-derived CDR1 and CDR2 are SGHAT and FQNNGV. The CDR3 loop is CASSLDLSGTSGRSSYNEQFF.

The chain is built from TRBV11-2 and TRBJ1-1. Germline CDR1 is SGHAT and CDR2 is FQNNGV. This CDR3 region has 13 residues. The CDR3 loop is CASSLGSNTEAFF.

The rearrangement uses TRBV20-1 and TRBJ1-5; TCRdb designates TRBD1, a call that cannot be tested without DNA. CDR1 is DFQATT, CDR2 SNEGSKA, per germline (reference sequence). The CDR3 length is 14 residues. CDR3 residues: CSAIRDNGFQPQHF.

The chain uses TRBV10-3 and TRBJ1-2; the D call of TRBD1 rests on TCRdb alone, since no DNA is present to check it. From germline, CDR1 is ENHRY and CDR2 SYGVKD. This CDR3 spans 14 amino acids. CDR3 amino acids: CAISGGGLNYGYTF.

The chain links TRBV29-1 to TRBJ2-7; the TRBD1 assignment by TCRdb is unverifiable without DNA. Looked up from germline, CDR1 is SQVTM and CDR2 is ANQGSEA. The CDR3 is 12 residues long. The CDR3: CSAMTGAYEQYF.

This chain links TRBV4-1 with TRBJ2-2; TCRdb's D call, TRBD1, is unchecked because there is no DNA. This CDR3 has 12 amino acids. The germline V gene has CDR1 MGHRA and CDR2 YSYEKL. CDR3 amino acids: CASARGTGELFF.

CDR3 protein: CASSWGQPREQFF. The genes are TRBV5-1 and TRBJ2-1. The CDR3 has 13 residues. CDR1 is SGHRS and CDR2 is YFSETQ in the germline V gene.

This chain connects TRBV18 to TRBJ2-7; TCRdb's assignment of TRBD2 cannot be checked, as there is no DNA. CDR3 length equals 16 residues. Germline-derived CDR1 and CDR2 are KGHSH and LQKENI. CDR3 region: CASSPRGTSVSYEQYF.

The chain carries TRBV20-1 and TRBJ2-3; TCRdb proposes TRBD2, but this gene call is untestable without DNA. Germline V gene sequence: CDR1 DFQATT, CDR2 SNEGSKA (reference sequence). The CDR3 length is 13 residues. The CDR3 loop reads CRTQEVTTDTQYF.

The V and J genes are TRBV4-1 and TRBJ1-5; the TCRdb D gene call, TRBD1, has no DNA to confirm it. The CDR3 loop spans 18 amino acids. Germline CDR1 and CDR2: MGHRA and YSYEKL. This chain's CDR3 is CASSQEPAQDRANQPQHF.

This chain links TRBV5-5 with TRBJ2-1; TCRdb outputs TRBD2, but without DNA this stays unchecked. CDR1 SGHKS and CDR2 YYEKEE come from the germline V gene (reference sequence). The CDR3 loop spans 13 amino acids. CDR3 residues: CASSLGTWDEQFF.

The chain uses TRBV4-1 and TRBJ2-1; the D gene TCRdb calls, TRBD1, cannot be checked with no DNA. The germline V gene encodes CDR1 MGHRA and CDR2 YSYEKL. CDR3 length: 16 residues. The CDR3 loop is CASSQRLGRPGDEQFF.

The V gene is TRBV7-9, the J gene TRBJ1-1; the TCRdb call, TRBD1, lacks DNA for checking. Germline V CDR1 and CDR2: SEHNR, FQNEAQ (reference sequence). The CDR3 consists of 12 residues. The CDR3 spells CASSLDRVEAFF.

The gene calls are TRBV7-8 and TRBJ2-1; with no DNA, the TCRdb D assignment of TRBD2 cannot be verified. Per the germline V gene, CDR1 is SGHVS and CDR2 is FQNEAQ. The CDR3 has 18 residues. This CDR3 is CASSVTSGRAQRYNEQFF. Together with reference TRBV7-8 and TRBJ2-1, the CDR3 gives the full variable domain: GAGVSQSPRYKVAKRGQDVALRCDPISGHVSLFWYQQALGQGPEFLTYFQNEAQLDKSGLPSDRFFAERPEGSVSTLKIQRTQQEDSAVYLCASSVTSGRAQRYNEQFFGPGTRLTVL.

The chain recombines TRBV7-9 with TRBJ2-1; TCRdb designates TRBD2, a call that cannot be tested without DNA. This CDR3 has 15 amino acids. CDR1 and CDR2 from the germline V gene are SEHNR and FQNEAQ (reference sequence). The CDR3 loop reads CASSSVGPTLNEQFF.

The chain links TRBV29-1 to TRBJ2-4; the TCRdb call, TRBD2, lacks DNA for checking. Per germline, CDR1 SQVTM and CDR2 ANQGSEA. This CDR3 comprises 19 residues. The CDR3 protein is CSVEIRLAEDALAKNIQYF.